These T cell receptor beta chains were read from a single sample in a study of Tregs in tolerant kidney transplant recipients. Assay used: immunoSEQ multiplex PCR; TCRdb lists only in-frame clones, some missing. The table shows 50,000 to 75,000 clones, with approximately 85% occurring only once. Material: Tregs from blood, obtained before the transplant. These receptors were obtained from a human donor who received a combined kidney and bone marrow transplant. CDR3s include the opening cysteine and the closing phenylalanine or tryptophan. The order of the fields is J gene, D gene, clone size, V gene, CDR3 protein, CDR3 DNA. A D gene is named only where the DNA matches it firmly. Some rows mark clone size as missing; the rest say once, few, many or name a class of expanded clone.

TRBJ1-5,-,-,TRBV5-1,CASSPGGRDQPQHF,TGCGCCAGCAGCCCGGGGGGGCGGGATCAGCCCCAGCATTTT
TRBJ1-2,TRBD1,-,TRBV27,CASRGQGGGYTF,TGTGCCAGCAGGGGACAGGGTGGTGGCTACACCTTC
TRBJ2-3,-,few,TRBV4-1,CASSQEAGVGDTQYF,TGCGCCAGCAGCCAAGAGGCCGGGGTGGGAGATACGCAGTATTTT
TRBJ1-2,-,-,TRBV7-9,CASSFKTVSGGYTF,TGTGCCAGCAGCTTTAAGACGGTCTCGGGAGGCTACACCTTC
TRBJ2-1,-,-,TRBV9,CASSVAPQGSNEQFF,TGTGCCAGCAGCGTAGCCCCTCAGGGGTCTAATGAGCAGTTCTTC
TRBJ1-3,-,-,TRBV27,CASSPRSLGSGNTIYF,TGTGCCAGCAGTCCCCGCAGCTTAGGCTCTGGAAACACCATATATTTT
TRBJ1-4,TRBD1,once,TRBV19,CASSPPGTGREKLFF,TGTGCCAGTAGTCCCCCCGGGACAGGGCGTGAAAAACTGTTTTTT
TRBJ2-3,TRBD1,-,TRBV5-1,CASSLGFRDRRTDTQYF,TGCGCCAGCAGCTTGGGATTCCGGGACAGGCGTACAGATACGCAGTATTTT
TRBJ1-5,-,-,TRBV4-3,CASSQDGAGSQPQHF,TGCGCCAGCAGCCAAGATGGGGCAGGGAGTCAGCCCCAGCATTTT
TRBJ1-2,-,-,TRBV6-5,CASSYRGEVGYTF,TGTGCCAGCAGTTACCGAGGGGAGGTCGGCTACACCTTC
TRBJ2-1,-,-,TRBV11-3,CASSLRDNSYNEQFF,TGTGCCAGCAGCTTAAGGGACAACTCCTACAATGAGCAGTTCTTC
TRBJ1-6,-,-,TRBV30,CAWRAGSLLWSPLHF,TGTGCCTGGAGGGCAGGGAGTTTGCTGTGGTCACCCCTCCACTTT
TRBJ1-3,-,-,TRBV6-5,CASSYSSGGNTIYF,TGTGCCAGCAGTTACTCTTCAGGTGGAAACACCATATATTTT
TRBJ1-3,-,-,TRBV13,CASSLGQGTGNTIYF,TGTGCCAGCAGCTTAGGCCAAGGGACTGGAAACACCATATATTTT
TRBJ2-3,-,-,TRBV19,CASSISPAEHTQYF,TGTGCCAGTAGTATTTCCCCGGCGGAACATACGCAGTATTTT
TRBJ1-2,-,few,TRBV15,CATSRDRGGPYGYTF,TGTGCCACCAGCAGAGATCGGGGGGGTCCCTATGGCTACACCTTC
TRBJ2-7,-,-,TRBV5-1,CASSTREPGSDEQYF,TGCGCCAGCAGCACGCGGGAACCCGGGAGCGACGAGCAGTACTTC
TRBJ2-7,TRBD2,-,TRBV5-1,CASSLALAGGGEQYF,TGCGCCAGCAGCTTGGCACTAGCGGGAGGGGGCGAGCAGTACTTC
TRBJ2-5,-,-,TRBV6-5,CASSYSKGKETQYF,TGTGCCAGCAGTTACTCGAAGGGTAAAGAGACCCAGTACTTC
TRBJ2-5,-,-,TRBV7-2,CASSQQGRETQYF,TGTGCCAGCAGCCAACAGGGAAGGGAGACCCAGTACTTC
TRBJ2-1,TRBD2,-,TRBV19,CASSGPASGHNEQFF,TGTGCCAGTAGTGGCCCCGCTAGCGGTCACAATGAGCAGTTCTTC
TRBJ2-2,-,-,TRBV5-1,CASSFRRGTTGELFF,TGCGCCAGCAGCTTCCGGCGCGGGACAACCGGGGAGCTGTTTTTT
TRBJ1-1,TRBD1,-,TRBV6-6,CASRNGQGSTEAFF,TGTGCCAGCAGGAACGGACAGGGGAGCACTGAAGCTTTCTTT
TRBJ1-2,-,-,TRBV7-2,CASSLNLGWALEYGYTF,TGTGCCAGCAGCTTAAACTTAGGATGGGCGCTTGAATATGGCTACACCTTC
TRBJ1-4,TRBD1,-,TRBV11-2,CASSLQGVTNEKLFF,TGTGCCAGCAGCTTGCAGGGGGTCACTAATGAAAAACTGTTTTTT
TRBJ2-7,TRBD1,-,TRBV7-2,CASSSTGTGVEQYF,TGTGCCAGCAGCTCAACCGGGACAGGGGTCGAGCAGTACTTC
TRBJ1-1,TRBD1,-,TRBV29-1,CSAFTGQLNTEAFF,TGCAGCGCTTTCACGGGACAGTTGAACACTGAAGCTTTCTTT
TRBJ1-1,-,-,TRBV5-1,CASSHIVNTEAFF,TGCGCCAGCAGCCATATCGTGAACACTGAAGCTTTCTTT
TRBJ1-1,TRBD1,few,TRBV5-3,CARSFAGQENTEAFF,TGTGCCAGAAGCTTCGCGGGACAGGAGAACACTGAAGCTTTCTTT
TRBJ2-3,TRBD1,-,TRBV4-1,CASSQDGGTGVRDTQYF,TGCGCCAGCAGCCAAGATGGGGGGACAGGGGTAAGAGATACGCAGTATTTT
TRBJ2-1,-,-,TRBV19,CASSIGGPLREQFF,TGTGCCAGTAGTATAGGGGGCCCCTTGCGAGAGCAGTTCTTC
TRBJ2-7,TRBD2,-,TRBV28,CASRTTRGAGGYEQYF,TGTGCCAGCCGAACCACCCGGGGTGCGGGAGGGTACGAGCAGTACTTC
TRBJ1-2,TRBD1,-,TRBV19,CASSSDRASGYTF,TGTGCCAGTAGTAGCGACAGGGCTTCAGGCTACACCTTC
TRBJ2-2,-,-,TRBV5-4,CASSSQDRNTGELFF,TGTGCCAGCAGCAGCCAGGACCGGAACACCGGGGAGCTGTTTTTT
TRBJ1-5,TRBD1,few,TRBV2,CASRPQGGSNQPQHF,TGTGCCAGCAGACCCCAGGGGGGTAGCAATCAGCCCCAGCATTTT
TRBJ2-7,TRBD2,-,TRBV7-2,CASSPTSGKPYEQYF,TGTGCCAGCAGCCCAACTAGCGGGAAACCCTACGAGCAGTACTTC
TRBJ2-1,-,-,TRBV6-1,CASSEGGWGQTPTDEQFF,TGTGCCAGCAGTGAAGGCGGGTGGGGGCAGACCCCTACGGATGAGCAGTTCTTC
TRBJ1-1,-,once,TRBV7-2,CASSLVRMNTEAFF,TGTGCCAGCAGCTTAGTCAGAATGAACACTGAAGCTTTCTTT
TRBJ2-7,TRBD1,-,TRBV6-5,CASSYGTGSGLYEQYF,TGTGCCAGCAGTTACGGGACAGGGAGTGGACTCTACGAGCAGTACTTC
TRBJ2-5,-,-,TRBV5-4,CASSLGLGQGPKETQYF,TGTGCCAGCAGCTTGGGGCTTGGGCAGGGCCCCAAAGAGACCCAGTACTTC
TRBJ2-2,TRBD2,-,TRBV29-1,CSVEGPSGKAATGELFF,TGCAGCGTTGAAGGGCCCAGCGGGAAAGCGGCGACCGGGGAGCTGTTTTTT
TRBJ1-3,-,-,TRBV9,CASSELFGAGNTIYF,TGTGCCAGCAGCGAACTGTTCGGGGCTGGAAACACCATATATTTT
TRBJ2-1,TRBD2,-,TRBV27,CASSLFPIKLAGDGNEQFF,TGTGCCAGCAGTTTATTTCCCATCAAGTTAGCGGGGGATGGCAATGAGCAGTTCTTC
TRBJ2-6,-,-,TRBV6-4,CASPDVGANVLTF,TGTGCCAGCCCCGATGTGGGGGCCAACGTCCTGACTTTC
TRBJ1-1,-,-,TRBV18,CASSSNRAVGSGTEAFF,TGTGCCAGCTCGTCAAACAGGGCGGTCGGGTCGGGGACTGAAGCTTTCTTT
TRBJ2-7,-,-,TRBV5-1,CASSRTGAHYEQYF,TGCGCCAGCAGCCGAACCGGGGCCCACTACGAGCAGTACTTC
TRBJ2-5,TRBD2,-,TRBV11-1,CASSLQERGGSETQYF,TGTGCCAGCAGCTTACAAGAGCGGGGGGGCTCGGAGACCCAGTACTTC
TRBJ2-7,TRBD2,-,TRBV19,CASSRQSGTSPYEQYF,TGTGCCAGTAGTCGCCAGAGCGGGACTTCACCCTACGAGCAGTACTTC
TRBJ1-1,-,once,TRBV20-1,CSARGGTEAFF,TGCAGTGCTAGGGGTGGTACTGAAGCTTTCTTT
TRBJ1-2,-,-,TRBV6-5,CASKCPFQVDGYTF,TGTGCCAGCAAGTGTCCTTTCCAGGTAGATGGCTACACCTTC
TRBJ2-3,TRBD1,-,TRBV6-5,CASGDSWGDTQYF,TGTGCCAGCGGGGACAGTTGGGGGGATACGCAGTATTTT
TRBJ2-7,-,-,TRBV5-1,CASGGSSYEQYF,TGCGCCAGCGGAGGTTCTTCCTACGAGCAGTACTTC
TRBJ1-2,-,-,TRBV6-5,CASSLLGGPGYGYTF,TGTGCCAGCAGCCTCCTCGGGGGGCCCGGCTATGGCTACACCTTC